This T cell receptor beta chain was obtained from a study of blood T cell repertoires in COVID-19. The length of the CDR3 is 14 residues. CDR1 and CDR2 from the germline V gene are SGHDT and YYEEEE. Trimming removed 1 base from V and 7 bases from J, with 15 bases in between. In the authors' workflow: The assay estimated nucleated cells by amplifying reference gene primers. Some clones are missing from TCRdb's copy, which holds only in-frame ones; the method was immunoSEQ multiplex PCR. V, J and clone size are those of that table, while D and trimming were read from the DNA. Among some 200,000 clones listed, around 84% were seen once.

The chain couples TRBV5-6 to TRBJ2-7; tentative D call: TRBD2 (6 bases). This receptor was obtained from a woman between 35 and 50 years old with acute COVID-19. Specimen: PBMCs or T cells enriched from blood (not recorded which). The chain's CDR3 is CASSLSGLAGEQYF. CDR3 nucleotide sequence: TGTGCCAGCAGCTTGAGCGGGCTAGCCGGGGAGCAGTACTTC.